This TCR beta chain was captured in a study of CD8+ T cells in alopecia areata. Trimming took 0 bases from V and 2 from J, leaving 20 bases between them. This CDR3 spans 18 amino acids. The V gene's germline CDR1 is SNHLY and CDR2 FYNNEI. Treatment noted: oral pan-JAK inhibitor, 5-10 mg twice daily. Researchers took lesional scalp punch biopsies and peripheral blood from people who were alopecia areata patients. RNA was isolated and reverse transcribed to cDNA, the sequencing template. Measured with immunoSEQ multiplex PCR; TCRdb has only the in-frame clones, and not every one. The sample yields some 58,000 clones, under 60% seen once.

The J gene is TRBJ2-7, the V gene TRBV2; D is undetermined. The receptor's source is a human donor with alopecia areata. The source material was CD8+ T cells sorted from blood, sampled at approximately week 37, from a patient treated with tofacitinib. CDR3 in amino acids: CASSEAAKGQPNPYEQYF. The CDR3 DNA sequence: TGTGCCAGCAGTGAAGCGGCCAAGGGTCAGCCAAACCCCTACGAGCAGTACTTC.